Below, 9 T cell receptor beta chains from the same sample are listed, as sequenced in a study of T cell responses to AZD1222 COVID-19 vaccine. Only in-frame clones appear in the TCRdb table, and some are missing; sequencing was by immunoSEQ multiplex PCR. This table has 70,000 to 95,000 clones, approximately 90% appearing once. Sequencing was performed on peripheral blood, taken 28 days after the second AZD1222 dose. The receptor set was obtained from an adult who received the AZD1222 COVID-19 vaccine.

The V and J genes are TRBV7-3 and TRBJ1-4; D uncertain. This CDR3 spans 14 amino acids. The germline gives CDR1 SGHTA, CDR2 FQGTGA. V was shortened by 11 bases and J by 5 bases, with 18 bases between the two germline ends. CDR3 sequence reads: CALMPESQNEKLFF. For the CDR3, the DNA is TGTGCCCTTATGCCCGAATCCCAAAATGAAAAACTGTTTTTT. Based on the CDR3 plus reference TRBV7-3 and TRBJ1-4, the full variable domain is GAGVSQTPSNKVTEKGKYVELRCDPISGHTALYWYRQSLGQGPEFLIYFQGTGAADDSGLPNDRFFAVRPEGSVSTLKIQRTERGDSAVYLCALMPESQNEKLFFGSGTQLSVL.

The chain combines TRBV2 with TRBJ1-6; TRBD1 might be the D (6 bases). V lost 9 bases, J lost 0 bases, and 15 bases lay in between. Germline V gives CDR1 SNHLY, CDR2 FYNNEI. The CDR3 length is 16 residues. The CDR3: CASGGALSSYNSPLHF. The CDR3 DNA reads as TGTGCCAGTGGGGGGGCTCTGAGCTCCTATAATTCACCCCTCCACTTT.

The CDR3 DNA follows: TGTGCCAGCCTGAGGACGGGGAACACTGAAGCTTTCTTT. Its protein product is CASLRTGNTEAFF. The V gene is TRBV6-5, the J gene TRBJ1-1; D ambiguous. The CDR3 is 13 amino acids. The V end lost 8 bases, the J end lost 1 base, and 11 bases lay between the germline ends. CDR1 and CDR2 (germline): MNHEY, SVGAGI.

The chain links TRBV19 to TRBJ2-1; TRBD1 or TRBD2 may be the D gene (6 bases each). The CDR3 has 15 amino acids. Germline CDR1 is LNHDA and CDR2 is SQIVND (reference sequence). The ends were cut back, 5 bases at V and 5 bases at J, with 16 bases in the middle. CDR3 protein: CASSAQGGEDNEQFF. The DNA of the CDR3 is TGTGCCAGTAGTGCACAGGGAGGAGAGGACAATGAGCAGTTCTTC.

The chain carries TRBV6-2 or TRBV6-3 and TRBJ2-1, with a tentative D call TRBD1 (6 bases). The V gene's germline CDR1 is MNHEY and CDR2 SVGEGT. This CDR3 is 15 amino acids long. V lost 5 bases and J lost 2, with 13 bases in between. Here the CDR3 DNA reads TGTGCCAGCAGTGGGACACCGAATACCTACAATGAGCAGTTCTTC. Its protein product is CASSGTPNTYNEQFF.

The chain recombines TRBV7-9 with TRBJ1-1; unclear D gene. There are 13 residues in the CDR3. V dropped 11 bases and J dropped 4 bases, with 17 bases sitting between them. Germline V gene data show CDR1 as SEHNR and CDR2 as FQNEAQ (reference sequence). The CDR3 reads CAGKRSDATEAFF. CDR3 DNA sequence: TGTGCCGGCAAGAGGTCGGATGCCACTGAAGCTTTCTTT.

The V gene is TRBV11-3, the J gene TRBJ1-2, with 10 bases that match TRBD1. V lost 1 base, J lost 8 bases, and 7 bases stayed unmatched. The CDR3 has 15 amino acids. Per germline, CDR1 SGHNT and CDR2 YENEEA. The CDR3 spells CASSLGPGQGFGYTF. The CDR3 DNA reads as TGTGCCAGCAGCTTAGGTCCGGGACAGGGGTTCGGCTACACCTTC.

This clone has a handful of counts. This rearrangement joins TRBV19 to TRBJ1-2; 8 bases align to TRBD1. The CDR3 spans 14 residues. Germline values: CDR1 LNHDA, CDR2 SQIVND (reference sequence). The junction had 4 bases not matched to a gene; V was cut back by 4 bases and J by 3 bases. The CDR3 bases are TGTGCCAGTAGTAATGGACAGGGAGACTATGGCTACACCTTC. Translating it yields CASSNGQGDYGYTF.

This rearrangement joins TRBV7-9 to TRBJ1-1; D gene ambiguous. CDR3 length: 14 residues. Germline V lookup: CDR1 SEHNR, CDR2 FQNEAQ (reference sequence). V dropped 2 bases and J dropped 4 bases, with 11 bases sitting between them. CDR3 sequence (DNA): TGTGCCAGCAGCTTAACAGCTCCCTCCACTGAAGCTTTCTTT. As protein: CASSLTAPSTEAFF.